This is a list of T cell receptor beta chains from one sample in a study of cytomegalovirus exposure and HLA in healthy donors. Clones were sequenced by immunoSEQ multiplex PCR, and TCRdb holds only the in-frame ones, with some missing. The profile shows 130,000 or so clones, around 70% of them singletons. The specimen sequenced was PBMCs. These receptors were collected from a woman in her thirties or forties in good health and CMV-seropositive. CDR3s include the opening cysteine and the closing phenylalanine or tryptophan. A D gene is named only where the DNA matches it firmly. The size field is filled for only some rows; it gives once, few, many or a size class.

>.|TRBJ1-6|TRBV5-1|.
CASSLGGRDSPLHF
TGCGCCAGCAGCTTGGGAGGGAGGGATTCACCCCTCCACTTT
>.|TRBJ2-5|TRBV16|once
CASSQSVGEWETQYF
TGTGCCAGCAGCCAATCTGTGGGAGAGTGGGAGACCCAGTACTTC
>.|TRBJ1-2|TRBV5-4|.
CASSLGGGNYGYTF
TGTGCCAGCAGCTTGGGTGGGGGCAACTATGGCTACACCTTC
>TRBD1|TRBJ2-3|TRBV7-9|.
CASSPGTEYNTDTQYF
TGTGCCAGCAGCCCCGGGACAGAATATAACACAGATACGCAGTATTTT
>.|TRBJ2-3|TRBV7-2|.
CASSYQQGLADTQYF
TGTGCCAGCAGCTATCAGCAGGGGTTGGCAGATACGCAGTATTTT
>.|TRBJ2-7|TRBV13|few
CASSLATEYSYEQYF
TGTGCCAGCAGCTTAGCGACAGAGTACTCCTACGAGCAGTACTTC
>.|TRBJ1-2|TRBV18|.
CASSLGQKDYGYTF
TGTGCCAGCTCCCTGGGACAAAAGGACTATGGCTACACCTTC
>.|TRBJ2-3|TRBV5-4|.
CASSFNPGLPPEYF
TGTGCCAGCAGCTTTAACCCTGGGCTGCCTCCCGAGTATTTT
>.|TRBJ1-1|TRBV7-9|once
CASSLGGDTEAFF
TGTGCCAGCAGCTTAGGGGGCGACACTGAAGCTTTCTTT
>TRBD2|TRBJ2-5|TRBV5-5|once
CASSGTSGGAETQYF
TGTGCCAGCAGCGGGACTAGCGGGGGGGCGGAGACCCAGTACTTC
>.|TRBJ1-1|TRBV28|few
CASSSQAFSQQEAFF
TGTGCCAGCAGCTCACAGGCGTTCTCCCAACAAGAAGCTTTCTTT
>.|TRBJ1-1|TRBV5-1|.
CASSFERVNTEAFF
TGCGCCAGCAGCTTTGAGAGGGTGAACACTGAAGCTTTCTTT
>TRBD1|TRBJ1-5|TRBV28|.
CASRSDREIGQPQHF
TGTGCCAGCAGATCCGACAGGGAAATCGGTCAGCCCCAGCATTTT
>TRBD1|TRBJ2-7|TRBV19|.
CASSIAAGGGEQYF
TGTGCCAGTAGTATTGCGGCAGGGGGCGGCGAGCAGTACTTC
>.|TRBJ2-1|TRBV7-2|few
CASSPGNSYNEQFF
TGTGCCAGCAGCCCCGGGAACTCCTACAATGAGCAGTTCTTC
>.|TRBJ1-6|TRBV27|.
CASSFTFSDSPLHF
TGTGCCAGCAGTTTCACTTTCTCCGATTCACCCCTCCACTTT
>.|TRBJ1-5|TRBV28|.
CASSSRIELRLPQHF
TGTGCCAGCAGTTCCCGAATTGAGCTGCGGCTGCCCCAGCATTTT
>TRBD1|TRBJ2-7|TRBV19|.
CATKDRAAYEQYF
TGTGCCACCAAGGACAGGGCGGCTTACGAGCAGTACTTC